This T cell receptor beta chain stems from a study of blood T cell repertoires in COVID-19. Study-level information: Researchers got acute and convalescent COVID-19 samples from the United States, Italy and Spain. Sources were T cells, B-cell-depleted T cells, or PBMCs; the material itself was cDNA or gDNA.

There are 16 residues in the CDR3. The V segment lost 5 bases and the J segment 6 bases; nucleotides outside the gene matches: 8. CDR1 is SGHTA and CDR2 is FQGNSA in the germline V gene. As handled by the study authors: Reference gene primer amplification yielded estimated nucleated cell counts. The assay was immunoSEQ multiplex PCR, and TCRdb's table has in-frame clones only and misses some. Clone size and V and J calls were adopted from that table, with D and trimming inferred from the DNA. This table holds under 100,000 clones, approximately 80% found once. This sequence originates from a human donor in a cohort sampled during active COVID-19. The V call is TRBV7-2, the J call TRBJ2-1, with TRBD2 identical over 12 bases. Sequencing was performed on peripheral blood. CDR3 protein: CASSLSASGGANEQFF. CDR3 coding DNA: TGTGCCAGCAGCCTGAGTGCTAGCGGGGGGGCCAATGAGCAGTTCTTC. Together with reference TRBV7-2 and TRBJ2-1, the CDR3 gives the full variable domain: GAGVSQSPSNKVTEKGKDVELRCDPISGHTALYWYRQSLGQGLEFLIYFQGNSAPDKSGLPSDRFSAERTGGSVSTLTIQRTQQEDSAVYLCASSLSASGGANEQFFGPGTRLTVL.